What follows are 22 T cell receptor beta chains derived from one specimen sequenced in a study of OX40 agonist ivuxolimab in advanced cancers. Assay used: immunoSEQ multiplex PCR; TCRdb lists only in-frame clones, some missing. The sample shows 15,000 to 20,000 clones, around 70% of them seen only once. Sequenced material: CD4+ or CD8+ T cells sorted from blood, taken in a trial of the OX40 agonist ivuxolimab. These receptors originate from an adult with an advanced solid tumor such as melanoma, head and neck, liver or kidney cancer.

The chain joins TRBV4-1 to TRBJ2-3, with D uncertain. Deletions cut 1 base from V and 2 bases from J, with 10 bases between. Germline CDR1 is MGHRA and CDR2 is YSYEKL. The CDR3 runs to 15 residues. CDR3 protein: CASSQVMEITDTQYF. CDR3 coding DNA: TGCGCCAGCAGCCAAGTGATGGAGATCACAGATACGCAGTATTTT.

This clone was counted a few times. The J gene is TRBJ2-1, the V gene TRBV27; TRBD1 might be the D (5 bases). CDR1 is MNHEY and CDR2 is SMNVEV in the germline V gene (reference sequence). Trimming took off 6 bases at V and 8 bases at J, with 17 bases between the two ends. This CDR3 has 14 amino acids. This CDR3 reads CASSFSSTVYEQFF. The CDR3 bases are TGTGCCAGCAGCTTTTCGTCGACAGTCTATGAGCAGTTCTTC.

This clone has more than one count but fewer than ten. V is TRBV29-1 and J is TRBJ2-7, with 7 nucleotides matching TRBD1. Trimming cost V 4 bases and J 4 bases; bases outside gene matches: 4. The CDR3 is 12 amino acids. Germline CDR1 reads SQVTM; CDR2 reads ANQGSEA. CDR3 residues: CSVAGTEYEQYF. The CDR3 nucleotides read TGCAGCGTTGCAGGGACAGAGTACGAGCAGTACTTC.

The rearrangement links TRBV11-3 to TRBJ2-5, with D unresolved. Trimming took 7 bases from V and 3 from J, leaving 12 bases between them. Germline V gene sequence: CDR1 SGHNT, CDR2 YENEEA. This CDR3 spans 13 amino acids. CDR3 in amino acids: CASTRAQEETQYF. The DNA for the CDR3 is TGTGCCAGCACACGGGCGCAGGAAGAGACCCAGTACTTC.

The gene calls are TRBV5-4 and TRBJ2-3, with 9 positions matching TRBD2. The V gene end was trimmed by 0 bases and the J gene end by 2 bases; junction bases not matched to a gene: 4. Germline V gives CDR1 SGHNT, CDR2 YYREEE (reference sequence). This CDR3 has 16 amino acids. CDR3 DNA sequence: TGTGCCAGCAGCTTGGTGGCGGGGGGGCCCACAGATACGCAGTATTTT. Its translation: CASSLVAGGPTDTQYF.

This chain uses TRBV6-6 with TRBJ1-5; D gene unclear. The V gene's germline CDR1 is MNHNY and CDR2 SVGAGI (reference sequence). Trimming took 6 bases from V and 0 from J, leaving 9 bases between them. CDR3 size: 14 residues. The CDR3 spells CASRYRDSNQPQHF. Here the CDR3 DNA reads TGTGCCAGCAGATACCGGGATAGCAATCAGCCCCAGCATTTT.

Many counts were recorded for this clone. CDR3 bases: TGTGCCAGCAGCTTGGTCCGTGCCGAGCAGTACTTC. This codes for CASSLVRAEQYF. This chain uses TRBV5-6 with TRBJ2-7; D not resolved. The CDR3 is made up of 12 amino acids. Between the trimmed V and J ends, which lost 0 bases and 6 bases, there was a span of 7 bases. Germline CDR1 is SGHDT and CDR2 is YYEEEE.

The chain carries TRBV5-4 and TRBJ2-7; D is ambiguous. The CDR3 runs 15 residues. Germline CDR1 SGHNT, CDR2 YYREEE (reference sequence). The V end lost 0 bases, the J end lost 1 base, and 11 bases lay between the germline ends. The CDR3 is CASSLEFGSSYEQYF. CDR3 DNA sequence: TGTGCCAGCAGCTTGGAGTTCGGCAGTTCCTACGAGCAGTACTTC.

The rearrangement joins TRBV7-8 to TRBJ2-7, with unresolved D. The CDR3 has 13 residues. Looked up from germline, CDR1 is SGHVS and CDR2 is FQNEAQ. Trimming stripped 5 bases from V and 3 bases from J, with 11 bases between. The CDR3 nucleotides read TGTGCCAGCAGCCAAGGGCCAGGCTACGAGCAGTACTTC. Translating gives CASSQGPGYEQYF. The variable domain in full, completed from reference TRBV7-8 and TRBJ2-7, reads GAGVSQSPRYKVAKRGQDVALRCDPISGHVSLFWYQQALGQGPEFLTYFQNEAQLDKSGLPSDRFFAERPEGSVSTLKIQRTQQEDSAVYLCASSQGPGYEQYFGPGTRLTVT.

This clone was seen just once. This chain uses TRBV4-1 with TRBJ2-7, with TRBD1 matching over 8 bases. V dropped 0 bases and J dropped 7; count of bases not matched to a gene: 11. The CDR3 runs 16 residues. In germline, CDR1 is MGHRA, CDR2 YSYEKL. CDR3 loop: CASSQDPWTGMGEQYF. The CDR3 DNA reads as TGCGCCAGCAGCCAAGATCCCTGGACAGGGATGGGTGAGCAGTACTTC.

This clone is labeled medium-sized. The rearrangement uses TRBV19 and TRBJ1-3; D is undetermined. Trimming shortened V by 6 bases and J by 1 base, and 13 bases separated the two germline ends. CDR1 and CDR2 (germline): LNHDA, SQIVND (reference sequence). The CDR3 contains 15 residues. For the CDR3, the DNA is TGTGCCAGTAGCTTAGCCGCGGGGTCTGGAAACACCATATATTTT. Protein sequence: CASSLAAGSGNTIYF.

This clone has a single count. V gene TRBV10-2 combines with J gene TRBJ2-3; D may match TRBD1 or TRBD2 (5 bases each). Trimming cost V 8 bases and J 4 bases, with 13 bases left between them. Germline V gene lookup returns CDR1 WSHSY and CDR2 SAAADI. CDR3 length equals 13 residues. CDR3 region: CASAPGTPDTQYF. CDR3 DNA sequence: TGCGCCAGCGCACCTGGGACCCCAGATACGCAGTATTTT.

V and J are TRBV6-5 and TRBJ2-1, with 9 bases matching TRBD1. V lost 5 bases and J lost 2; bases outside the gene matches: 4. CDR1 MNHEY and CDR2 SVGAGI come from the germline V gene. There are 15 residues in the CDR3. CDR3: CASSSRDRAYNEQFF. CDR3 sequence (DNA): TGTGCCAGCAGTAGCCGGGACAGGGCCTACAATGAGCAGTTCTTC.

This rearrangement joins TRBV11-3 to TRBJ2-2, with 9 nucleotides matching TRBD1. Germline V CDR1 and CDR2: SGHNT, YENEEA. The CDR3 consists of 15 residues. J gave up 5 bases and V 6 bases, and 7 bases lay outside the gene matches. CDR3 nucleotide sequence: TGTGCCAGCAGGGACAGGGGTCGCATGACCGGGGAGCTGTTTTTT. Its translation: CASRDRGRMTGELFF.

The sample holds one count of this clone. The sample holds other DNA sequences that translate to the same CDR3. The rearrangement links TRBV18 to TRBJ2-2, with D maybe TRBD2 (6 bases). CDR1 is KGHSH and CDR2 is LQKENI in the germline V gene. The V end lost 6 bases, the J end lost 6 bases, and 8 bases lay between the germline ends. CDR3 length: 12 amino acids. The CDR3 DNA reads TGTGCCAGCTCGCCGGGAGCCGGGGAGCTGTTTTTT. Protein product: CASSPGAGELFF.

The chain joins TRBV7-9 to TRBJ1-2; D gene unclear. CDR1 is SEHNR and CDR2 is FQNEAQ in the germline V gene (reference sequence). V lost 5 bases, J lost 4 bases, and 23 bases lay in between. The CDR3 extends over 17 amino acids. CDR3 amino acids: CASSPPRGPSGPYGYTF. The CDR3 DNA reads TGTGCCAGCAGCCCACCCCGGGGTCCCTCAGGACCCTATGGCTACACCTTC.

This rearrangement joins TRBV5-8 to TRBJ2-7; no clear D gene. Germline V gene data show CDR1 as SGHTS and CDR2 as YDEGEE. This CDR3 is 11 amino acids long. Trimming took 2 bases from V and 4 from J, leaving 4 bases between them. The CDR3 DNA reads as TGTGCCAGCAGCTTAGCTTACGAGCAGTACTTC. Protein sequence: CASSLAYEQYF.

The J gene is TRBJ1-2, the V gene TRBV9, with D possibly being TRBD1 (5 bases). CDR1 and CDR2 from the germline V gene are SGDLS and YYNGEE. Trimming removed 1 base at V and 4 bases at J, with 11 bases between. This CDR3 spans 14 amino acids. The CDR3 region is CASSVSQGTYGYTF. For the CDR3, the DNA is TGTGCCAGCAGCGTAAGCCAGGGTACCTATGGCTACACCTTC.

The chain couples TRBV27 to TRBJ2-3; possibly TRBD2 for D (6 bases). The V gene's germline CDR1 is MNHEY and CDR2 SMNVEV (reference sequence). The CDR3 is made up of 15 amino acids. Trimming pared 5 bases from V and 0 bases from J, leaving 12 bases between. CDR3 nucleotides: TGTGCCAGCAGTCCGACTAGGGATAGCACAGATACGCAGTATTTT. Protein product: CASSPTRDSTDTQYF.

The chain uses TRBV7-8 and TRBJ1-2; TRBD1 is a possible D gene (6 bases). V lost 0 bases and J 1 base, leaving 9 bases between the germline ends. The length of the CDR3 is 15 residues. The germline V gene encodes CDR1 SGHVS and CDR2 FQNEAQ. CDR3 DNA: TGTGCCAGCAGCTTAGCGGGGGCGCGTAACTATGGCTACACCTTC. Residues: CASSLAGARNYGYTF. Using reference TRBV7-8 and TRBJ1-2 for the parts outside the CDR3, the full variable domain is GAGVSQSPRYKVAKRGQDVALRCDPISGHVSLFWYQQALGQGPEFLTYFQNEAQLDKSGLPSDRFFAERPEGSVSTLKIQRTQQEDSAVYLCASSLAGARNYGYTFGSGTRLTVV.

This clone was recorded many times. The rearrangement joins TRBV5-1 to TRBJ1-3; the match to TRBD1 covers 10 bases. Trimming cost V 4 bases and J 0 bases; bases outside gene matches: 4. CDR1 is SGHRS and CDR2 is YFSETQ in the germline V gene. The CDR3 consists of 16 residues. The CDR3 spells CASSLRQGASGNTIYF. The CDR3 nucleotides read TGCGCCAGCAGCCTACGACAGGGGGCCTCTGGAAACACCATATATTTT.

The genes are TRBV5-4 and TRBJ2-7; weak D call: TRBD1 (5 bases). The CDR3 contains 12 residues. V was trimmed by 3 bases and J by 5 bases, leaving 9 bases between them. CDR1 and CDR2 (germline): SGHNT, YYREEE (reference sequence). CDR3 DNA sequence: TGTGCCAGCAGCTCTATAGGGGACGAGCAGTACTTC. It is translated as CASSSIGDEQYF.